This section outlines one T cell receptor (beta chain) sequence together with its context. Its antigen remains unknown. The CDR3 loop spans 15 amino acids. Germline CDR1 and CDR2: DFQATT and SNEGSKA (reference sequence). With 0 bases removed from V and 10 bases from J, the gap between germline ends came to 16 bases. The sample originates from a study of blood T cells in healthy people across ages. With a J-beta primer mix and a sample-barcoded 5' primer, a second PCR ran roughly 6 to 12 cycles. Sequencing yielded, for each sample, at least 2.5 million paired-end reads carrying CDR3. TCRdb used MiXCR to reprocess the 5' RACE reads, holding one entry per CDR3 protein. The repertoire holds around 1,500,000 distinct CDR3 sequences, with around 42% as singletons. Study conclusions and caveats: A conclusive naive versus antigen-experienced comparison was prevented by the unsorted PBMCs.

At least 6 micrograms of total RNA were extracted per sample. The rearrangement links TRBV20-1 to TRBJ1-6; a weak D match, TRBD1 (5 bases). The origin of this receptor is a woman between 18 and 29 years old in good health. Sequencing input: blood. CDR3 bases: TGCAGTGCTAGAGATGAGGGACTAGGGAACTCACCCCTCCACTTT. This sequence encodes CSARDEGLGNSPLHF.